This T cell receptor (beta chain) came from a study of blood T cell repertoires in COVID-19. In the study's own analysis: Reference gene primer amplification gave estimated nucleated cell counts. Assay: immunoSEQ multiplex PCR; the TCRdb copy retains only in-frame clones and omits some. V and J calls and clone size come straight from that table; D and trimming were deduced from the DNA. This sample has some 94,000 clones, with about 70% found just once. CDR3 size: 13 residues. Germline CDR1 and CDR2: SGHNT and YYREEE (reference sequence). V was pared by 0 bases and J by 3 bases, with 7 bases between. The V and J genes are TRBV5-4 and TRBJ2-7; no clear D gene. This clonotype was obtained from a woman aged 55-75 years in a cohort sampled during active or convalescent COVID-19. Sample: peripheral blood. The CDR3 region is CASSLDGVYEQYF. CDR3 nucleotides: TGTGCCAGCAGCTTGGATGGAGTCTACGAGCAGTACTTC.